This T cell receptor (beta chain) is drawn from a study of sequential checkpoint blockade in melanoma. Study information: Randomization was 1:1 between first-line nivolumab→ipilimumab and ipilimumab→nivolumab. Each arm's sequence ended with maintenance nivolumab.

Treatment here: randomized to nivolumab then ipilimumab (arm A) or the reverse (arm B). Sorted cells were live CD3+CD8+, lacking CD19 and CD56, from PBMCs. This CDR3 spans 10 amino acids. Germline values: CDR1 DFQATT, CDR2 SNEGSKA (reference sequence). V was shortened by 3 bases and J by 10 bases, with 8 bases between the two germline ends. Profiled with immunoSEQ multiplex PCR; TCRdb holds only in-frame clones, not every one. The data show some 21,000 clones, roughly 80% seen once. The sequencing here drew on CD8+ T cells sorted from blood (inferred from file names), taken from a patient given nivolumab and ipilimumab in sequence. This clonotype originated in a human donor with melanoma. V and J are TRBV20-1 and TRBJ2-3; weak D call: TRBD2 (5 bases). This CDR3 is CSAREVAQYF. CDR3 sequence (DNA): TGCAGTGCTAGGGAGGTCGCGCAGTATTTT.